This T cell receptor beta chain was documented in a study of blood T cell repertoires in COVID-19. CDR3 length: 14 residues. Trimming cost V 2 bases and J 4 bases, with 14 bases left between them. Per the germline V gene, CDR1 is GTSNPN and CDR2 is SVGIG (reference sequence). Clones were sequenced by immunoSEQ multiplex PCR, and TCRdb holds only the in-frame ones, with some missing. In the table there are more than 80,000 clones, roughly 72% of which are singletons. Source material: peripheral blood. The clonotype originates from an older woman in a cohort sampled during active or convalescent COVID-19. This rearrangement joins TRBV30 to TRBJ1-2; D unresolved. The CDR3 spells CAWSSGRGFYGYTF. Written as DNA, the CDR3 is TGTGCCTGGAGTTCCGGCAGAGGGTTCTATGGCTACACCTTC.